This T cell receptor (beta chain) came from a study of blood T cell repertoires in COVID-19. Across the study: Sites in the United States, Italy and Spain provided acute and convalescent COVID-19 samples. The analysed material was cDNA or gDNA that came from T cells, B-cell-depleted T cells, or PBMCs.

CDR1 and CDR2 (germline): MNHEY, SMNVEV (reference sequence). The CDR3 spans 13 residues. V shed 6 bases and J shed 4 bases, with 13 bases lying between them. Data came from immunoSEQ multiplex PCR; TCRdb stores just in-frame clones and leaves some out. The sample holds 210,000 or so clones, 90% to 95% seen once. The chain is built from TRBV27 and TRBJ2-7; D not resolved. The TCR was taken from a man in his thirties or forties with acute or convalescent COVID-19. What was sequenced was peripheral blood. The CDR3 sequence: CASSHGPSYEQYF. DNA of the CDR3: TGTGCCAGCAGCCATGGGCCCAGTTACGAGCAGTACTTC.